These T cell receptor beta chains were read from a single sample in a study of blood T cell repertoires in COVID-19. Clones were read by immunoSEQ multiplex PCR, and TCRdb kept only the in-frame ones, dropping some. The sample carries some 31,000 clones, 85% to 95% recorded once. Sequencing input: peripheral blood. These receptor sequences come from a human donor in a cohort sampled during active COVID-19. Both conserved end residues are part of each CDR3. The D gene is left open where the match is weak. Expanded clones are given a class, and other clones once, few, many or no size at all.

v_gene,len,abundance,j_gene,d_gene,CDR3aa,CDR3nt
TRBV28,14,.,TRBJ1-1,.,CASSFRGDLTEAFF,TGTGCCAGCAGTTTTCGGGGGGATCTCACTGAAGCTTTCTTT
TRBV27,16,.,TRBJ2-2,.,CASRILRLLTTGELFF,TGTGCCAGCCGAATCCTCCGACTCCTAACGACCGGGGAGCTGTTTTTT
TRBV2,14,.,TRBJ2-7,.,CASSEALRRSEQYF,TGTGCCAGCAGTGAAGCGCTTCGGCGGTCAGAGCAGTACTTC
TRBV28,15,.,TRBJ2-7,TRBD2,CASSPPTSGLYEQYF,TGTGCCAGCAGTCCCCCCACTAGCGGGCTCTACGAGCAGTACTTC
TRBV6-5,14,.,TRBJ1-2,TRBD1,CASSREHRGYGYTF,TGTGCCAGCAGTAGGGAGCACAGGGGCTATGGCTACACCTTC
TRBV7-2,15,.,TRBJ2-7,TRBD2,CASSFGLAVGVGQYF,TGTGCCAGCAGCTTCGGACTAGCGGTCGGGGTGGGGCAGTACTTC
TRBV2,13,once,TRBJ1-1,.,CASTQDRTTEAFF,TGTGCCAGCACCCAAGACCGGACAACCGAAGCTTTCTTT
TRBV18,15,few,TRBJ2-3,TRBD1,CASSQTGGSTDTQYF,TGTGCCAGCTCGCAAACAGGGGGGTCCACAGATACGCAGTATTTT
TRBV19,16,once,TRBJ2-7,TRBD1,CASNEGQGAPSYEQYF,TGTGCCAGTAATGAGGGACAGGGGGCCCCCTCCTACGAGCAGTACTTC
TRBV11-2,15,.,TRBJ2-5,.,CASSLVPQNQETQYF,TGTGCCAGCAGCTTAGTCCCACAGAACCAAGAGACCCAGTACTTC
TRBV9,14,.,TRBJ2-7,TRBD1,CASSPRGTGNEQYF,TGTGCCAGCAGCCCCCGGGGGACAGGGAACGAGCAGTACTTC
TRBV6-5,15,once,TRBJ2-1,TRBD2,CASSILAGVSNEQFF,TGTGCCAGCAGTATCCTAGCGGGAGTCTCCAATGAGCAGTTCTTC
TRBV28,13,.,TRBJ1-1,.,CASVPNHNTEAFF,TGTGCCAGCGTCCCCAATCATAACACTGAAGCTTTCTTT
TRBV5-1,14,.,TRBJ1-4,.,CASSLERGDEKLFF,TGCGCCAGCAGCTTGGAGCGGGGCGATGAAAAACTGTTTTTT
TRBV28,15,once,TRBJ2-1,.,CASIHRGSSYNEQFF,TGTGCCAGCATCCACCGGGGGAGCTCCTACAATGAGCAGTTCTTC
TRBV24-1,15,.,TRBJ2-3,TRBD1,CATSDRTGGTDTQYF,TGTGCCACCAGTGATCGGACAGGGGGCACAGATACGCAGTATTTT
TRBV7-3,16,.,TRBJ2-7,TRBD1,CASSLYRGERPYEQYF,TGTGCCAGCAGCCTATACAGGGGGGAGCGGCCCTACGAGCAGTACTTC
TRBV28,16,.,TRBJ2-7,TRBD2,CASSLPGGLNSYEQYF,TGTGCCAGCAGTTTACCGGGAGGGCTTAACTCCTACGAGCAGTACTTC
TRBV29-1,14,once,TRBJ2-3,TRBD2,CSVPPTSGTDTQYF,TGCAGCGTACCTCCGACTAGCGGAACAGATACGCAGTATTTT
TRBV6-5,15,once,TRBJ1-2,.,CASSHKLAGAGGYTF,TGTGCCAGCAGCCACAAGCTGGCAGGGGCAGGTGGCTACACCTTC
TRBV18,14,.,TRBJ2-3,TRBD2,CASSLGTITDTQYF,TGTGCCAGCTCACTAGGGACTATCACAGATACGCAGTATTTT
TRBV5-1,14,.,TRBJ2-1,.,CASRSAGSYNEQFF,TGCGCCAGCAGGTCAGCGGGTTCCTACAATGAGCAGTTCTTC
TRBV11-2,15,.,TRBJ2-7,.,CASSDTGTGSYEQYF,TGTGCCAGCAGCGATACCGGGACTGGATCCTACGAGCAGTACTTC
TRBV27,17,.,TRBJ2-7,TRBD1,CASSLLASGTGIYEQYF,TGTGCCAGCAGTTTACTGGCGTCGGGGACAGGAATCTACGAGCAGTACTTC
TRBV6-5,14,once,TRBJ2-1,TRBD2,CASSSSGRVSEQFF,TGTGCCAGCAGTTCCAGCGGGAGGGTTAGTGAGCAGTTCTTC
TRBV7-2,12,.,TRBJ2-1,.,CASSLARNEQFF,TGTGCCAGCAGCCTGGCGCGGAATGAGCAGTTCTTC
TRBV5-1,16,.,TRBJ2-3,TRBD1,CASSLGGTGIGDTQYF,TGCGCCAGCAGCTTGGGTGGGACAGGGATTGGAGATACGCAGTATTTT
TRBV11-1,16,.,TRBJ2-1,.,CASSLASGTQYNEQFF,TGTGCCAGCAGCTTAGCTTCTGGGACACAATACAATGAGCAGTTCTTC
TRBV18,16,once,TRBJ2-3,TRBD2,CASSPRLAETGDTQYF,TGTGCCAGCTCACCCAGACTAGCGGAAACAGGGGATACGCAGTATTTT
TRBV2,14,.,TRBJ1-4,.,CAGSAGQIDEKLFF,TGTGCCGGCAGTGCGGGACAAATCGATGAAAAACTGTTTTTT
TRBV18,16,medium-sized,TRBJ2-2,.,CASSQSSGSNTGELFF,TGTGCCAGCTCACAGTCTTCCGGGAGTAACACCGGGGAGCTGTTTTTT
TRBV7-2,15,.,TRBJ2-7,TRBD1,CASSLGGTGGNEQYF,TGTGCCAGCAGCTTAGGTGGGACAGGGGGCAACGAGCAGTACTTC
TRBV6-6,12,.,TRBJ2-3,.,CASSPFSDTQYF,TGTGCCAGCAGTCCCTTCTCAGATACGCAGTATTTT